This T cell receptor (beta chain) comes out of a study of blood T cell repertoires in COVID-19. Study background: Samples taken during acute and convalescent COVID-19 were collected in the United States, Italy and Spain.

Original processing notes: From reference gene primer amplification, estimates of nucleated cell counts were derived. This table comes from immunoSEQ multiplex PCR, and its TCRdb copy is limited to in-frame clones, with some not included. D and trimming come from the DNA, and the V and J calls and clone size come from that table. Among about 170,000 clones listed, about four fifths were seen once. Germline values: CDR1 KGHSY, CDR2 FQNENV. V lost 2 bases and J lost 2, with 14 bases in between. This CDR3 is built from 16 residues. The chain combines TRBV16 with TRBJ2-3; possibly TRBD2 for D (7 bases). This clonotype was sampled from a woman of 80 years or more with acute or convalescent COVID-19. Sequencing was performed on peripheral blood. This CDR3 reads CASSQTLGGPTDTQYF. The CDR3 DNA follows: TGTGCCAGCAGCCAAACGTTGGGGGGGCCCACAGATACGCAGTATTTT.